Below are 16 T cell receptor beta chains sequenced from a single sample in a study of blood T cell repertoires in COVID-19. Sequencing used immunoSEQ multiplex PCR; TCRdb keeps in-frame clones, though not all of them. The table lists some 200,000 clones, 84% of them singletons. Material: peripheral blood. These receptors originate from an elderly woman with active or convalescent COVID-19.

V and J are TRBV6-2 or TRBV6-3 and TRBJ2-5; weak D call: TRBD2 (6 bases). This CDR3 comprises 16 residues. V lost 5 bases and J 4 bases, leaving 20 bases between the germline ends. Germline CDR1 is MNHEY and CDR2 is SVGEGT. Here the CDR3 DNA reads TGTGCCAGCAGTCCCAGACTAGTAGGCGGGGTAGAGACCCAGTACTTC. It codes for CASSPRLVGGVETQYF.

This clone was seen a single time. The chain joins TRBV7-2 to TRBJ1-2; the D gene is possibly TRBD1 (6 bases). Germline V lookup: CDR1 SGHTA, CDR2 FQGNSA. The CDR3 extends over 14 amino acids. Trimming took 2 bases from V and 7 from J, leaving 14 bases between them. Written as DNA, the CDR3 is TGTGCCAGCAGCTTACAGGCAGGGGAGGGTGGCTACACCTTC. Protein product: CASSLQAGEGGYTF.

The CDR3 sequence is CASSKVSGSSDYNEQFF. CDR3 DNA: TGTGCCAGCAGTAAAGTTAGCGGGAGTTCTGATTACAATGAGCAGTTCTTC. V and J are TRBV7-7 and TRBJ2-1; 9 nucleotides agree with TRBD2. Germline V gene lookup returns CDR1 SSHAT and CDR2 FNYEAQ (reference sequence). J gave up 4 bases and V 6 bases, and 13 bases lay outside the gene matches. CDR3 length: 17 amino acids.

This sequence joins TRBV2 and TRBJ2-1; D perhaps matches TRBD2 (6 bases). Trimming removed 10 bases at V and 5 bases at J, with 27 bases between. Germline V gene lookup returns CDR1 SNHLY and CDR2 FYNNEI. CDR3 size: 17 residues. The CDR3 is CANNGDSTLRLDNEQFF. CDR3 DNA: TGTGCCAACAACGGGGACTCCACTCTTCGCCTCGACAATGAGCAGTTCTTC.

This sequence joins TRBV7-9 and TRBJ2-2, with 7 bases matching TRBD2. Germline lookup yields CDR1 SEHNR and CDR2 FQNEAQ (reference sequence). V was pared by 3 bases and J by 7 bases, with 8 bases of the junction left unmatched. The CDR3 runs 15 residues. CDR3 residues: CASSFARGSIGELFF. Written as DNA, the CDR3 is TGTGCCAGCAGCTTCGCGCGGGGGTCGATCGGGGAGCTGTTTTTT.

CDR3 nucleotide sequence: TGTGCCAGTAGTATCGCCCTAGCGGGTCCGAATGAGCAGTTCTTC. Translated: CASSIALAGPNEQFF. This sequence joins TRBV19 and TRBJ2-1, with 8 bases identical to TRBD2. V gave up 3 bases and J gave up 7 bases; unmatched junction bases: 8. The germline V gene has CDR1 LNHDA and CDR2 SQIVND (reference sequence). The CDR3 length is 15 residues.

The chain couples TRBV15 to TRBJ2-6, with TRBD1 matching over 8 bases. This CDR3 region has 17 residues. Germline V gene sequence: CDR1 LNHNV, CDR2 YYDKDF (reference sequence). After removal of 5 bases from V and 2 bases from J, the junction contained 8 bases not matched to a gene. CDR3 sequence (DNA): TGTGCCACCAGCTCCCTGGACAGGGTAGCTGGGGCCAACGTCCTGACTTTC. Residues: CATSSLDRVAGANVLTF.

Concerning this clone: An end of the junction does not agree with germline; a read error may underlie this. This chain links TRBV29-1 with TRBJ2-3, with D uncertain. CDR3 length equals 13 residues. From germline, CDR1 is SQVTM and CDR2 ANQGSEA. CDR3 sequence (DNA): TGCAGCGTTGTTCCCCAGATCACAGATACGCTGTATTTT. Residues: CSVVPQITDTLYF.

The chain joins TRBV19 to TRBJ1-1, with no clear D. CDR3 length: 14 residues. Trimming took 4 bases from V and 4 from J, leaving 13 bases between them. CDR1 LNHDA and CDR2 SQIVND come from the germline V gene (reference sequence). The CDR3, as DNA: TGTGCCAGTAGTACCTCCGGGTTAAGCACTGAAGCTTTCTTT. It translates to CASSTSGLSTEAFF.

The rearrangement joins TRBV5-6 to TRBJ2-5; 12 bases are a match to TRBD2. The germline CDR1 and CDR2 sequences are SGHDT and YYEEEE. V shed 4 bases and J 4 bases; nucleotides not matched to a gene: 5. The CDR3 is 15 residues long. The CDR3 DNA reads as TGTGCCAGCAGCCAACCGGGACTAGCGGGAGAGACCCAGTACTTC. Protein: CASSQPGLAGETQYF.

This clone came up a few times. The CDR3 DNA follows: TGTGCCAGCAGTGAGCGAGACGAGCAGTACTTC. Translation gives CASSERDEQYF. The chain links TRBV2 to TRBJ2-7; no definite D call. In germline, CDR1 is SNHLY, CDR2 FYNNEI. V gave up 3 bases and J gave up 5 bases, with 5 bases separating them. The CDR3 sequence is 11 residues long.

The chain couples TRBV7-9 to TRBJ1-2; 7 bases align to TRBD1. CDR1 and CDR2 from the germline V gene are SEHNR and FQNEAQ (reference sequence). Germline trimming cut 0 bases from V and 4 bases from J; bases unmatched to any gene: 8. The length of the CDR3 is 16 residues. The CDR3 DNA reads TGTGCCAGCAGCTTAGCGTTGGGGGGACAGAGCTATGGCTACACCTTC. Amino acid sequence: CASSLALGGQSYGYTF.

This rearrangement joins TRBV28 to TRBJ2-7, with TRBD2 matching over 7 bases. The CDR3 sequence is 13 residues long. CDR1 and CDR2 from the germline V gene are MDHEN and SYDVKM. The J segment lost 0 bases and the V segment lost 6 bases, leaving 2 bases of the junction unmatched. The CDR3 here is CASSRGVSYEQYF. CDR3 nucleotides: TGTGCCAGCAGCCGGGGGGTCTCCTACGAGCAGTACTTC.

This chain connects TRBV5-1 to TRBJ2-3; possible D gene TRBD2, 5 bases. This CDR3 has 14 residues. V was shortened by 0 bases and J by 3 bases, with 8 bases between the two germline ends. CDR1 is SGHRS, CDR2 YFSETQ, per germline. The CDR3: CASSLGSGTDTQYF. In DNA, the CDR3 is TGCGCCAGCAGCTTGGGCAGCGGTACAGATACGCAGTATTTT.

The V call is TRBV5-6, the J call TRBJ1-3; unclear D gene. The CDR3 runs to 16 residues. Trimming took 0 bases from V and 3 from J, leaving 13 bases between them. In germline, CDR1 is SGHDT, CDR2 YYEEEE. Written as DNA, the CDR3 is TGTGCCAGCAGCTTGGCGGGGATATATGGTGGAAACACCATATATTTT. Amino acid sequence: CASSLAGIYGGNTIYF. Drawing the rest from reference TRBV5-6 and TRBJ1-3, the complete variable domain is DAGVTQSPTHLIKTRGQQVTLRCSPKSGHDTVSWYQQALGQGPQFIFQYYEEEERQRGNFPDRFSGHQFPNYSSELNVNALLLGDSALYLCASSLAGIYGGNTIYFGEGSWLTVV.

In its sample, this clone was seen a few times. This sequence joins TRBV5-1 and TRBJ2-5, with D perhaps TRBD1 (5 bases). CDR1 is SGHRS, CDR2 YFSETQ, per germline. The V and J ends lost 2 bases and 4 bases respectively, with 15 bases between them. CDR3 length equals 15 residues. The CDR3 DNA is TGCGCCAGCAGCTTAGGGGCAGGGTTGGGAGAGACCCAGTACTTC. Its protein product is CASSLGAGLGETQYF. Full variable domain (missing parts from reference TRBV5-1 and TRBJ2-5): KAGVTQTPRYLIKTRGQQVTLSCSPISGHRSVSWYQQTPGQGLQFLFEYFSETQRNKGNFPGRFSGRQFSNSRSEMNVSTLELGDSALYLCASSLGAGLGETQYFGPGTRLLVL.